This TCR beta chain originates from a study of OX40 agonist ivuxolimab in advanced cancers. The CDR3 runs to 13 residues. Germline V gene data show CDR1 as MNHNS and CDR2 as SASEGT. Trimming took 0 bases from V and 5 from J, leaving 7 bases between them. Profiled with immunoSEQ multiplex PCR; TCRdb holds only in-frame clones, not every one. This table has 60,000 to 70,000 clones, approximately 86% appearing once. Any history of autoimmune disease or systemic immunosuppression disqualified patients. Sequenced material: CD4+ or CD8+ T cells sorted from blood, taken in a trial of the OX40 agonist ivuxolimab. The source is an adult with an advanced solid tumor such as melanoma, head and neck, liver or kidney cancer. The gene calls are TRBV6-1 and TRBJ1-1; D remains unclear. CDR3 protein: CASSEAKVTEAFF. DNA of the CDR3: TGTGCCAGCAGTGAAGCGAAGGTTACTGAAGCTTTCTTT.